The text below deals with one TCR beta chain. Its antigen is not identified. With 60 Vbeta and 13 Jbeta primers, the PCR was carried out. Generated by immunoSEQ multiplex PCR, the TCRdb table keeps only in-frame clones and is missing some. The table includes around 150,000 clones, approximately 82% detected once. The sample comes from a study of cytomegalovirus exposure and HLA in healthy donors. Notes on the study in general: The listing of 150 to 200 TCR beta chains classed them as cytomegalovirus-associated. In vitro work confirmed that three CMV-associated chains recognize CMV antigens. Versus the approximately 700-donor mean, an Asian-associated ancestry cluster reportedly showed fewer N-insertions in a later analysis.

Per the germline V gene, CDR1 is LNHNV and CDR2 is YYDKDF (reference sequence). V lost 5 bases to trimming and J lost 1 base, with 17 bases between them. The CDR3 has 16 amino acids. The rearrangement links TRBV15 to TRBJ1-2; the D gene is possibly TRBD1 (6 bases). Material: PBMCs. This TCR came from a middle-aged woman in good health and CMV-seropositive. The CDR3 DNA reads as TGTGCCACCAGCGGCGCTACCGACAGGATTAACTATGGCTACACCTTC. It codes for CATSGATDRINYGYTF.